One and the same sample provided the 24 T cell receptor beta chains below, sequenced in a study of PD-L1 blockade in urothelial cancer. Time point denoted: peripheral blood 6 weeks after treatment start. Sequencing was performed with immunoSEQ multiplex PCR; in TCRdb, only in-frame clones are kept and a portion is missing. There are some 110,000 clones in the sample; under 95% occur only once, and about 4% lies in the top ten. Specimen: PBMCs, collected around atezolizumab (anti-PD-L1) treatment. These receptors all stem from a man aged 55-75 years with urothelial cancer.

The rearrangement uses TRBV9 and TRBJ1-1; perhaps TRBD1 as D (6 bases). Trimming stripped 5 bases from V and 4 bases from J, with 18 bases between. The CDR3 totals 15 residues. The germline V gene encodes CDR1 SGDLS and CDR2 YYNGEE. CDR3 bases: TGTGCCAGCAGACCTACAGGGAAGGTAACCACTGAAGCTTTCTTT. It is translated as CASRPTGKVTTEAFF.

The rearrangement links TRBV30 to TRBJ2-3, with D uncertain. Trimming removed 1 base at V and 4 bases at J, with 15 bases between. The CDR3 extends over 15 amino acids. CDR1 GTSNPN and CDR2 SVGIG come from the germline V gene (reference sequence). The CDR3 here is CAWSASKAAADTQYF. Here the CDR3 DNA reads TGTGCCTGGAGTGCCTCGAAGGCTGCGGCAGATACGCAGTATTTT.

V gene TRBV7-9 combines with J gene TRBJ1-1, with a possible D match to TRBD1 (5 bases). CDR3 length equals 13 residues. V lost 5 bases and J 5 bases, leaving 12 bases between the germline ends. Germline CDR1 is SEHNR and CDR2 is FQNEAQ (reference sequence). The CDR3 DNA sequence: TGTGCCAGCAGCCTCTTGGGGGGAACTGAAGCTTTCTTT. Residues: CASSLLGGTEAFF.

The chain is built from TRBV25-1 and TRBJ1-3; D gene unclear. The CDR3 runs 13 residues. CDR1 is MGHDK and CDR2 is SYGVNS in the germline V gene. The V end was cut by 4 bases, the J end by 0 bases, with 4 bases between. CDR3 in amino acids: CASSASSGNTIYF. Here the CDR3 DNA reads TGTGCCAGCAGTGCTTCCTCTGGAAACACCATATATTTT.

CDR3 protein: CASRPVLVSTDTQYF. DNA of the CDR3: TGCGCCAGCAGACCCGTTTTAGTGTCCACAGATACGCAGTATTTT. The chain uses TRBV4-1 and TRBJ2-3, with D hard to call. Germline CDR1 MGHRA, CDR2 YSYEKL. V was shortened by 6 bases and J by 2 bases, with 15 bases between the two germline ends. The CDR3 is 15 amino acids.

This rearrangement joins TRBV18 to TRBJ2-1, with 11 bases identical to TRBD2. The CDR3 length is 17 residues. CDR1 and CDR2 from the germline V gene are KGHSH and LQKENI. The junction had 7 bases not matched to a gene; V was cut back by 3 bases and J by 3 bases. The CDR3 here is CASSPTSGLAVYNEQFF. The DNA of the CDR3 is TGTGCCAGCTCACCCACGTCGGGACTAGCGGTCTACAATGAGCAGTTCTTC.

The chain employs TRBV29-1 and TRBJ2-3, with TRBD2 as a possible D gene (5 bases). V was trimmed by 4 bases and J by 6 bases, leaving 17 bases between them. The V gene's germline CDR1 is SQVTM and CDR2 ANQGSEA. The CDR3 sequence is 14 residues long. CDR3 amino acids: CSVVGADPQDTQYF. CDR3 coding DNA: TGCAGCGTTGTTGGAGCGGACCCCCAGGATACGCAGTATTTT.

The chain uses TRBV11-2 and TRBJ1-1; perhaps TRBD1 as D (5 bases). Between the trimmed V and J ends, which lost 5 bases and 0 bases, there was a span of 10 bases. The germline V gene has CDR1 SGHAT and CDR2 FQNNGV. The CDR3 length is 14 residues. Written as DNA, the CDR3 is TGTGCCAGCAGCCCAGGGTTTGTGAACACTGAAGCTTTCTTT. As protein: CASSPGFVNTEAFF.

In its sample, this clone was seen once. The chain couples TRBV5-1 to TRBJ2-3; D is perhaps TRBD2 (7 bases). The CDR3 contains 16 residues. The V end was cut by 6 bases, the J end by 3 bases, with 20 bases between. Germline V CDR1 and CDR2: SGHRS, YFSETQ. The DNA for the CDR3 is TGCGCCAGCAAGGGGGGGGGCATCGCGGGGACAGATACGCAGTATTTT. Its translation is CASKGGGIAGTDTQYF.

The chain employs TRBV9 and TRBJ2-7, with 8 bases matching TRBD2. The CDR3 runs 16 residues. In germline, CDR1 is SGDLS, CDR2 YYNGEE. V trimming: 4 bases; J trimming: 0 bases; junction bases outside the gene matches: 9. The CDR3 DNA reads TGTGCCAGCAGCCAGAGCGGGAGTGAATACTCCTACGAGCAGTACTTC. It encodes CASSQSGSEYSYEQYF.

V usage is TRBV5-4 and J usage is TRBJ2-1; tentatively, D is TRBD2 (5 bases). With 4 bases removed from V and 7 bases from J, the gap between germline ends came to 21 bases. Germline V CDR1 and CDR2: SGHNT, YYREEE (reference sequence). The CDR3 covers 16 residues. The CDR3 is CASSPRTVSPFNEQFF. The CDR3 DNA follows: TGTGCCAGCAGCCCGCGGACTGTCTCTCCCTTTAATGAGCAGTTCTTC.

The chain recombines TRBV11-2 with TRBJ2-3; D perhaps matches TRBD1 (6 bases). CDR1 and CDR2 (germline): SGHAT, FQNNGV. Between the trimmed V and J ends, which lost 3 bases and 0 bases, there was a span of 10 bases. The CDR3 runs 15 residues. The CDR3 loop is CASSFHRASTDTQYF. The CDR3 DNA reads TGTGCCAGCAGCTTCCACAGGGCCAGCACAGATACGCAGTATTTT.

The chain employs TRBV5-4 and TRBJ2-5; no clear D gene. In germline, CDR1 is SGHNT, CDR2 YYREEE (reference sequence). This CDR3 has 15 residues. V dropped 2 bases and J dropped 2 bases, with 13 bases sitting between them. The CDR3 here is CASSLNTLEQETQYF. The CDR3 DNA sequence: TGTGCCAGCAGCTTAAATACGTTAGAACAAGAGACCCAGTACTTC. The variable domain in full, completed from reference TRBV5-4 and TRBJ2-5, reads ETGVTQSPTHLIKTRGQQVTLRCSSQSGHNTVSWYQQALGQGPQFIFQYYREEENGRGNFPPRFSGLQFPNYSSELNVNALELDDSALYLCASSLNTLEQETQYFGPGTRLLVL.

V gene TRBV6-1 combines with J gene TRBJ1-1, with D maybe TRBD1 (6 bases). CDR3 length: 14 residues. Germline CDR1 MNHNS, CDR2 SASEGT. The ends were cut back, 4 bases at V and 4 bases at J, with 13 bases in the middle. CDR3 DNA: TGTGCCAGCAGTGTCGGTGGGGGCGGCACTGAAGCTTTCTTT. Translated: CASSVGGGGTEAFF.

This rearrangement joins TRBV6-5 to TRBJ2-3; 7 bases map to TRBD2. The CDR3 has 12 amino acids. V was clipped by 4 bases and J by 6 bases; unmatched bases: 1. Per germline, CDR1 MNHEY and CDR2 SVGAGI. The CDR3 sequence: CASSFGGDTQYF. As DNA, the CDR3 is TGTGCCAGCAGTTTCGGGGGGGATACGCAGTATTTT.

J is TRBJ2-6 and V is TRBV7-2, with TRBD2 matching over 8 bases. V was pared by 6 bases and J by 0 bases, with 7 bases of the junction left unmatched. Germline CDR1 and CDR2: SGHTA and FQGNSA. CDR3 length equals 17 residues. The CDR3 nucleotides are TGTGCCAGCAGGCCGCGGGGGACTAGCTCTGGGGCCAACGTCCTGACTTTC. This encodes CASRPRGTSSGANVLTF.

The chain has TRBV27 and TRBJ2-7; TRBD2 matches 15 bases. Germline CDR1 MNHEY, CDR2 SMNVEV (reference sequence). V was clipped by 6 bases and J by 6 bases; unmatched bases: 9. This CDR3 spans 16 amino acids. The CDR3 DNA sequence: TGTGCCAGCAGGGGACTAGCGGGGGGATTAAGTCTCGAGCAGTACTTC. Translated, it gives CASRGLAGGLSLEQYF.

The rearrangement joins TRBV4-2 to TRBJ2-5; no clear D. Deletions cut 0 bases from V and 0 bases from J, with 8 bases between. In germline, CDR1 is LGHNA, CDR2 YNFKEQ. The CDR3 consists of 15 residues. In DNA form, the CDR3 reads TGTGCCAGCAGCCAAGATTGGGCGTACCAAGAGACCCAGTACTTC. Protein product: CASSQDWAYQETQYF.

The chain joins TRBV5-1 to TRBJ2-1; TRBD2 aligns across 10 bases. Trimming cost V 3 bases and J 9 bases; bases outside gene matches: 3. The CDR3 is 13 amino acids. Germline CDR1 is SGHRS and CDR2 is YFSETQ. The DNA for the CDR3 is TGCGCCAGCAGCTCCGGGACTAGCGCTGAGCAGTTCTTC. Encoded protein: CASSSGTSAEQFF.

This rearrangement joins TRBV18 to TRBJ2-5; 11 bases agree with TRBD2. This CDR3 has 18 residues. Germline V gene lookup returns CDR1 KGHSH and CDR2 LQKENI. Losses at the gene ends were 3 bases for V and 5 bases for J; bases not matched to a gene: 14. CDR3 bases: TGTGCCAGCTCACCGGGAAGTTCTAGCGGGGGGAATCGGGAGACCCAGTACTTC. Protein product: CASSPGSSSGGNRETQYF. The complete variable domain, with remaining parts taken from reference TRBV18 and TRBJ2-5, reads NAGVMQNPRHLVRRRGQEARLRCSPMKGHSHVYWYRQLPEEGLKFMVYLQKENIIDESGMPKERFSAEFPKEGPSILRIQQVVRGDSAAYFCASSPGSSSGGNRETQYFGPGTRLLVL.

J is TRBJ2-4 and V is TRBV5-1; tentative D call: TRBD2 (6 bases). Germline lookup yields CDR1 SGHRS and CDR2 YFSETQ. This CDR3 is 21 amino acids long. V lost 1 base and J lost 1, with 27 bases in between. The CDR3 region has the DNA TGCGCCAGCAGCTTGCTGGTAACCGGGACCTCATTAAGCGGGGCCAAAAACATTCAGTACTTC. The encoded protein is CASSLLVTGTSLSGAKNIQYF.

Regarding this clone: At one end the junction does not follow the germline gene, possibly because of a read error. The chain couples TRBV7-7 to TRBJ2-7; 13 bases are a match to TRBD2. Germline V gives CDR1 SSHAT, CDR2 FNYEAQ (reference sequence). This CDR3 is 16 amino acids long. The CDR3 DNA follows: TGTGCTAGCAGCCCCGGACTAGCGGGAGCGGGCTACGAGCAGTACTTC. This sequence encodes CASSPGLAGAGYEQYF.

The CDR3 coding sequence is TGTGCCAGCAGCTTGAATTTTGGGACAGAAGCTTTCTTT. Translating it yields CASSLNFGTEAFF. The V call is TRBV5-6, the J call TRBJ1-1, with D possibly TRBD1 on 6 matching bases. The CDR3 totals 13 residues. Germline loops: CDR1 SGHDT, CDR2 YYEEEE. The V end was cut by 1 base, the J end by 8 bases, with 12 bases between.

The J gene is TRBJ2-7, the V gene TRBV28; 7 positions agree with TRBD1. Germline V gives CDR1 MDHEN, CDR2 SYDVKM. The CDR3 totals 14 residues. Trimming took 4 bases from V and 5 from J; bases not matched to a gene: 8. CDR3 residues: CASSSRQGPHEQYF. The CDR3 DNA sequence: TGTGCCAGCAGTTCAAGACAGGGTCCCCACGAGCAGTACTTC.